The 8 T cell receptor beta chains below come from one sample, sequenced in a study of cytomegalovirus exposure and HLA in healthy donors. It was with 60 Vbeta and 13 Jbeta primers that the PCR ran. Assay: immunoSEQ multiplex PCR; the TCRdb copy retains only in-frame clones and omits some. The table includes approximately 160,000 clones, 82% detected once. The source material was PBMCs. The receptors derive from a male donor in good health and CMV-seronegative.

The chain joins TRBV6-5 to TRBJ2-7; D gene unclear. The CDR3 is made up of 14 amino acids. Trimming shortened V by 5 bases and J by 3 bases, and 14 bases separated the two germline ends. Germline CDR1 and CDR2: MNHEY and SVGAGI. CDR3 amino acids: CASSNPGALYEQYF. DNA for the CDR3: TGTGCCAGCAGTAATCCGGGTGCCCTCTACGAGCAGTACTTC.

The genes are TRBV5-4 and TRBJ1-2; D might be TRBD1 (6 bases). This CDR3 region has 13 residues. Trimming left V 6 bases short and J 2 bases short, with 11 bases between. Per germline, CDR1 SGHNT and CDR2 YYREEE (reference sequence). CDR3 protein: CASTPQGNYGYTF. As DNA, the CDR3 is TGTGCCAGCACCCCGCAGGGGAACTATGGCTACACCTTC.

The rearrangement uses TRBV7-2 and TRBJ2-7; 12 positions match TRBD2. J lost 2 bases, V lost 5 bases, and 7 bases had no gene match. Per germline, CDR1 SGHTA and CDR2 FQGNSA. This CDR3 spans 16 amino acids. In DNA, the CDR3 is TGTGCCAGCAGCACCCTCCTAGCGGGAGGGGCCTACGAGCAGTACTTC. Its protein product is CASSTLLAGGAYEQYF.

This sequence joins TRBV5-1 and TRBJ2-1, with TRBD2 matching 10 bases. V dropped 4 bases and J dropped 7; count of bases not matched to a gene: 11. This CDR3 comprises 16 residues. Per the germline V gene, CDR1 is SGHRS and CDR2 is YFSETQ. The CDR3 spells CASSEGSGGASNEQFF. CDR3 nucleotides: TGCGCCAGCAGCGAGGGGAGCGGGGGGGCAAGTAATGAGCAGTTCTTC.

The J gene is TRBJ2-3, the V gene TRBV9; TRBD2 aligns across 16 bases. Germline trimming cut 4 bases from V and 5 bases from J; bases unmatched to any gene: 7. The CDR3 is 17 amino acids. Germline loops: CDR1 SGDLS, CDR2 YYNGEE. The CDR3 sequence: CASSTGTSGGAEDTQYF. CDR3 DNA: TGTGCCAGCAGCACCGGGACTAGCGGGGGGGCCGAAGATACGCAGTATTTT.

The CDR3 DNA sequence: TGCGCCAGCAGCTTGTTCTATCCTGGACAGGGGGTGGTTAGCACAGATACGCAGTATTTT. As protein: CASSLFYPGQGVVSTDTQYF. J is TRBJ2-3 and V is TRBV5-1, with 10 bases matching TRBD1. With 1 base clipped from V and 0 bases from J, the junction kept 14 bases outside the gene matches. The CDR3 is made up of 20 amino acids. Germline V gene lookup returns CDR1 SGHRS and CDR2 YFSETQ.

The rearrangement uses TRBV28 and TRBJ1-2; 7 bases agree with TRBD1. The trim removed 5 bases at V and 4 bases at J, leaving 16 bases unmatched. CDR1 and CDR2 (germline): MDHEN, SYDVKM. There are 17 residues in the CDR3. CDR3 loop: CASSQRIVRQGFYGYTF. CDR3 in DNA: TGTGCCAGCAGTCAGCGGATTGTTCGACAGGGATTCTATGGCTACACCTTC.

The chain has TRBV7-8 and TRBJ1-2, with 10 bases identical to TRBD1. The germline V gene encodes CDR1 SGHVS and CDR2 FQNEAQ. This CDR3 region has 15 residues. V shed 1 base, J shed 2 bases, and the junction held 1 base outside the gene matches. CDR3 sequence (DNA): TGTGCCAGCAGCTTAGGGGACAGGGGAAACTATGGCTACACCTTC. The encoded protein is CASSLGDRGNYGYTF.